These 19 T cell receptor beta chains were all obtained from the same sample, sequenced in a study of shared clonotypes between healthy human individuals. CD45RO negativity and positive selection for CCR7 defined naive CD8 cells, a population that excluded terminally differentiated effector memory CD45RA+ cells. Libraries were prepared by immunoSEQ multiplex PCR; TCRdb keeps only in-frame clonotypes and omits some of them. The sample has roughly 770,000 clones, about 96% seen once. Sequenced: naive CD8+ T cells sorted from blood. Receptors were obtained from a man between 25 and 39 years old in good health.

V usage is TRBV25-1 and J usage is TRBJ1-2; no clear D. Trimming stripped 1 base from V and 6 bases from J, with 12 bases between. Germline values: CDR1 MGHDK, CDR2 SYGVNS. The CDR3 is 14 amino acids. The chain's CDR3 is CASSEWRESDGYTF. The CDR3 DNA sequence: TGTGCCAGCAGTGAATGGAGGGAGTCGGATGGCTACACCTTC.

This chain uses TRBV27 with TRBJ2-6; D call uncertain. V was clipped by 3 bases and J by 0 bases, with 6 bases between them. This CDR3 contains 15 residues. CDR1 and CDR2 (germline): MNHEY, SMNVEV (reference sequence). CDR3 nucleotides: TGTGCCAGCAGTTTGGGAATCTCTGGGGCCAACGTCCTGACTTTC. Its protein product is CASSLGISGANVLTF.

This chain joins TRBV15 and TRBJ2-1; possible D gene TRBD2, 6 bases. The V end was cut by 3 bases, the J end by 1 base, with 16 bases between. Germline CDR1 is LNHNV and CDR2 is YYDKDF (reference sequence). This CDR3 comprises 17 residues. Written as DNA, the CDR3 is TGTGCCACCAGCAGCGGACCGGGACTCCCGTCCTACAATGAGCAGTTCTTC. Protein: CATSSGPGLPSYNEQFF. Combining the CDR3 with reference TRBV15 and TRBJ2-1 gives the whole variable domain DAMVIQNPRYQVTQFGKPVTLSCSQTLNHNVMYWYQQKSSQAPKLLFHYYDKDFNNEADTPDNFQSRRPNTSFCFLDIRSPGLGDTAMYLCATSSGPGLPSYNEQFFGPGTRLTVL.

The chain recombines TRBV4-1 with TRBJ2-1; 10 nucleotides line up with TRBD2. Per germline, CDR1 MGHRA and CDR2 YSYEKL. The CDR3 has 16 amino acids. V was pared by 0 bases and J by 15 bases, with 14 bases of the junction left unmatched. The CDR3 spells CASSQDFLAGVPSLFF. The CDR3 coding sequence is TGCGCCAGCAGCCAAGATTTCCTAGCGGGAGTCCCGAGTCTGTTCTTC.

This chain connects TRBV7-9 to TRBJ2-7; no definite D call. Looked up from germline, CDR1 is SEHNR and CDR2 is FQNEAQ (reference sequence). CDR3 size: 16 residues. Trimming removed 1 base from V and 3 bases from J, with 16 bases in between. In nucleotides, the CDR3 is TGTGCCAGCAGCTTAGAGTGGGGAAGAGTGAGCTACGAGCAGTACTTC. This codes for CASSLEWGRVSYEQYF.

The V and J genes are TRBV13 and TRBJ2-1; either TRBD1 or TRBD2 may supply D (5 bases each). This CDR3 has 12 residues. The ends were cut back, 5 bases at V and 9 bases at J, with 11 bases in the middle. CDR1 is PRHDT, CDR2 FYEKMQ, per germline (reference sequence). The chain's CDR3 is CASSPGASEQFF. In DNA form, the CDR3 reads TGTGCCAGCAGCCCCGGGGCGAGTGAGCAGTTCTTC.

This CDR3 reads CSVEGSGRTYNEQFF. Here the CDR3 DNA reads TGCAGCGTTGAGGGGTCGGGGAGGACCTACAATGAGCAGTTCTTC. J is TRBJ2-1 and V is TRBV29-1; maybe TRBD2 (6 bases). The CDR3 loop spans 15 amino acids. Trimming removed 3 bases at V and 2 bases at J, with 14 bases between. The germline V gene encodes CDR1 SQVTM and CDR2 ANQGSEA.

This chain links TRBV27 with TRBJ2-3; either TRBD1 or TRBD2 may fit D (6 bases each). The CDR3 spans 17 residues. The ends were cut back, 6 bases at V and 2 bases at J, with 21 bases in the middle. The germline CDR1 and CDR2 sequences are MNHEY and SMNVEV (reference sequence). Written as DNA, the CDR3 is TGTGCCAGCAGCTACCCCCCTAGACGGGGGCACACAGATACGCAGTATTTT. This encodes CASSYPPRRGHTDTQYF.

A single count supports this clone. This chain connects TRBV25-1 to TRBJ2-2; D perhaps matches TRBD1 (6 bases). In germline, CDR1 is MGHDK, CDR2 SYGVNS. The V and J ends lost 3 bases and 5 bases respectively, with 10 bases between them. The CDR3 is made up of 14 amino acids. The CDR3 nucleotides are TGTGCCAGCAGTGAGGCCAGGGGAACCGGGGAGCTGTTTTTT. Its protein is CASSEARGTGELFF.

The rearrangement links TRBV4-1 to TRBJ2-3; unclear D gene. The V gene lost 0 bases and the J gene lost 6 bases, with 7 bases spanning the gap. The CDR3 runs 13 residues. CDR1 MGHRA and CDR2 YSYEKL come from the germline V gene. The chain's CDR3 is CASSQDLTDTQYF. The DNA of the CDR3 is TGCGCCAGCAGCCAAGATCTTACTGATACGCAGTATTTT.

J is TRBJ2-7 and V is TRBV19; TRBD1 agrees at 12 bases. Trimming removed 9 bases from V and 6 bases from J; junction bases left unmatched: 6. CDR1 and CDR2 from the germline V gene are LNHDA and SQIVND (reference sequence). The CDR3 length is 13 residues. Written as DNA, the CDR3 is TGTGCCAGCTGGGGACAGGGGGCTCTCGAGCAGTACTTC. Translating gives CASWGQGALEQYF.

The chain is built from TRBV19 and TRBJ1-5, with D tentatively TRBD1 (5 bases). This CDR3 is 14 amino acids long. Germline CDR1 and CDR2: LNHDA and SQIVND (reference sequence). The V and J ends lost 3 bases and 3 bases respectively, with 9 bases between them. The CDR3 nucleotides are TGTGCCAGTAGTATGGGAGGGGCCAATCAGCCCCAGCATTTT. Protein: CASSMGGANQPQHF.

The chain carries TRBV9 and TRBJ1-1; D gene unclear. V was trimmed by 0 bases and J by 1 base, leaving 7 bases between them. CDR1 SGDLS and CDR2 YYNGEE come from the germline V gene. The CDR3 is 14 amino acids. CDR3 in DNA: TGTGCCAGCAGCGTAGGGTCGAGGAACACTGAAGCTTTCTTT. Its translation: CASSVGSRNTEAFF.

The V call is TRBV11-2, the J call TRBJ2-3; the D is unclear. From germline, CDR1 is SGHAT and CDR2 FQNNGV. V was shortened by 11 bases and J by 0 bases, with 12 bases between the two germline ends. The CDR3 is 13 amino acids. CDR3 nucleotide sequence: TGTGCCTCCACGGGTAGGAGCACAGATACGCAGTATTTT. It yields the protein CASTGRSTDTQYF.

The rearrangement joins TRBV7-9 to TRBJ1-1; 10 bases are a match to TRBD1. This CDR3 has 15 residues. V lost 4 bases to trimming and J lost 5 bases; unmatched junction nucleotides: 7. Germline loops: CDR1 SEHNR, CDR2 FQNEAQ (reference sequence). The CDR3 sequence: CASSYTDRGLTEAFF. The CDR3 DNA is TGTGCCAGCAGCTATACAGACAGGGGGCTGACTGAAGCTTTCTTT.

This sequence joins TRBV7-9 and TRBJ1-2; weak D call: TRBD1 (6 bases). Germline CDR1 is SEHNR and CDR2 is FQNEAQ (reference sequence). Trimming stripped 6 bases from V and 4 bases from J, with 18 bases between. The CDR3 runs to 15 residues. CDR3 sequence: CASSFPLWTAYGYTF. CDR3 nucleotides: TGTGCCAGCAGTTTCCCCCTTTGGACAGCCTATGGCTACACCTTC. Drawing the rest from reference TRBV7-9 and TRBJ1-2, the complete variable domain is DTGVSQNPRHKITKRGQNVTFRCDPISEHNRLYWYRQTLGQGPEFLTYFQNEAQLEKSRLLSDRFSAERPKGSFSTLEIQRTEQGDSAMYLCASSFPLWTAYGYTFGSGTRLTVV.

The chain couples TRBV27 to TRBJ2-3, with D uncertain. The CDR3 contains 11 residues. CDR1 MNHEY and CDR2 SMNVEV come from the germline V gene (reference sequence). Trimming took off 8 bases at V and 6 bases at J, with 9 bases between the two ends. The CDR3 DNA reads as TGTGCCAGCGCCCGTTTGGATACGCAGTATTTT. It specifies CASARLDTQYF.

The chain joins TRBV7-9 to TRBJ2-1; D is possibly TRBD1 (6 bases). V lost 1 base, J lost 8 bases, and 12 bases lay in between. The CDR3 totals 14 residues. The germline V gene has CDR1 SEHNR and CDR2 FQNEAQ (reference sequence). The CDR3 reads CASSLEGTLDEQFF. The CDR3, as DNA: TGTGCCAGCAGCTTAGAGGGGACACTCGATGAGCAGTTCTTC.

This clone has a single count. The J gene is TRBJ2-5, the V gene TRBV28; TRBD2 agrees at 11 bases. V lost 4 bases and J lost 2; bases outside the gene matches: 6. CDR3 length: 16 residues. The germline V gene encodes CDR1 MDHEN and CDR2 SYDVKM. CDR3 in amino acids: CASSSPTSGDQETQYF. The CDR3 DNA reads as TGTGCCAGCAGTTCCCCGACTAGCGGGGATCAAGAGACCCAGTACTTC.